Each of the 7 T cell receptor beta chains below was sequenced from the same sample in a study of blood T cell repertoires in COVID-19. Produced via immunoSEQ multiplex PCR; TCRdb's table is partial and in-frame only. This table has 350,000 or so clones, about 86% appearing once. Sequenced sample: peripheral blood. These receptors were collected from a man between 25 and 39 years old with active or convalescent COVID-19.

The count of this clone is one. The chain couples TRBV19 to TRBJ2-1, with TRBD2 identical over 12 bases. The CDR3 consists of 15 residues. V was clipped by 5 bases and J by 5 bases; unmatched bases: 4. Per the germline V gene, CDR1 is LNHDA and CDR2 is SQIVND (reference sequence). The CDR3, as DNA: TGTGCCAGTAGTTGGACTAGCGGGGACAACAATGAGCAGTTCTTC. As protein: CASSWTSGDNNEQFF.

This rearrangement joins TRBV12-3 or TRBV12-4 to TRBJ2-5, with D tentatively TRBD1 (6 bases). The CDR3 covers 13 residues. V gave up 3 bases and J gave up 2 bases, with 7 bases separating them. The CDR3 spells CASSFTGQETQYF. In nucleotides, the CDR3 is TGTGCCAGCAGTTTTACAGGGCAAGAGACCCAGTACTTC.

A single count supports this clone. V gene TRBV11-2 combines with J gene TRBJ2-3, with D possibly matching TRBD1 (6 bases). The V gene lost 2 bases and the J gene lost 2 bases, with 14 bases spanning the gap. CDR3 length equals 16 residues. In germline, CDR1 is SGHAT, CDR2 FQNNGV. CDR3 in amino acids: CASSLTSGAHTDTQYF. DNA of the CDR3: TGTGCCAGCAGCTTAACGTCAGGGGCCCACACAGATACGCAGTATTTT.

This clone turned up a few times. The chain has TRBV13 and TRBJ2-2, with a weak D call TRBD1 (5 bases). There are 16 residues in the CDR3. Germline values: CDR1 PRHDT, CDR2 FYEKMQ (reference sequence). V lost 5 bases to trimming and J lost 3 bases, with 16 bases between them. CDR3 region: CASSVDLGPYTGELFF. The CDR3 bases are TGTGCCAGCAGCGTAGACCTGGGGCCATACACCGGGGAGCTGTTTTTT. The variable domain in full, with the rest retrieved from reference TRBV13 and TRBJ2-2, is AAGVIQSPRHLIKEKRETATLKCYPIPRHDTVYWYQQGPGQDPQFLISFYEKMQSDKGSIPDRFSAQQFSDYHSELNMSSLELGDSALYFCASSVDLGPYTGELFFGEGSRLTVL.

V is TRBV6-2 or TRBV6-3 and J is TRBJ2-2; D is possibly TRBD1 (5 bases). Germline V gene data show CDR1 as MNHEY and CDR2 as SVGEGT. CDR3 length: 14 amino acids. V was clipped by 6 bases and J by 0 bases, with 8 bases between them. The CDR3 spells CASSRQPNTGELFF. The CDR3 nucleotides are TGTGCCAGCAGCAGACAGCCGAACACCGGGGAGCTGTTTTTT.

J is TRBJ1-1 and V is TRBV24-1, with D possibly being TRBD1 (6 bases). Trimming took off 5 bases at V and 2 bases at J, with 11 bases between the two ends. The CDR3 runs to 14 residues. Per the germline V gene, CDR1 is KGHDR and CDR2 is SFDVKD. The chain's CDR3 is CATSGRGSNTEAFF. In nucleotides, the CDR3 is TGTGCCACCAGTGGAAGGGGGAGTAACACTGAAGCTTTCTTT.

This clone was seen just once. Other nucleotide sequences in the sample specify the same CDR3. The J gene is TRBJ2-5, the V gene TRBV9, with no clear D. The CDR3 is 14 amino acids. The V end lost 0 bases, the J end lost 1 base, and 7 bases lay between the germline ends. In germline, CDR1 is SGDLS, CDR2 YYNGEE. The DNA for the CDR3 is TGTGCCAGCAGCGTAGGGGCATTCCAAGAGACCCAGTACTTC. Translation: CASSVGAFQETQYF.